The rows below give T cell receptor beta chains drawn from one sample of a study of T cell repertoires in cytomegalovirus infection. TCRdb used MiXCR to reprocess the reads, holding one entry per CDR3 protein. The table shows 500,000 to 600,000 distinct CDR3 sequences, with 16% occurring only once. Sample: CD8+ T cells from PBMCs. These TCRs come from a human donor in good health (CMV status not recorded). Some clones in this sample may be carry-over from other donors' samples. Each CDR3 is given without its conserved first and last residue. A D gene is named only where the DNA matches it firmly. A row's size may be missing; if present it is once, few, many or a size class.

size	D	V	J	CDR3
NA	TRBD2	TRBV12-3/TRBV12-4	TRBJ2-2	ASTPLAGGAINFYTGELF
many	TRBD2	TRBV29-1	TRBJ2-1	SGNGLAGGGSYNEQF
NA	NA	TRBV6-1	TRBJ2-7	ASSEIGGSYEQY
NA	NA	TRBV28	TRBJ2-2	ASSFPDSAGELF
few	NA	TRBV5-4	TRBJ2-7	ASSLPESQDEQY
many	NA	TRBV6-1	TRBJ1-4	ASGLRNEKLF
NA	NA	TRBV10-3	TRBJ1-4	AISESILTNEKLF
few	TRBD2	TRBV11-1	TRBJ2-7	ASSTSSGSYEQY
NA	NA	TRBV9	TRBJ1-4	ASSHSKGSSEKLF
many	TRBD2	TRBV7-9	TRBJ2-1	ASSLVVRDYHNEQF
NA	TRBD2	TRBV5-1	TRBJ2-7	ASSLEREDFEQY
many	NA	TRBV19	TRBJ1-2	ASSIYGFST
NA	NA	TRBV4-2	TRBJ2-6	ASSQGTEGPGANVLT
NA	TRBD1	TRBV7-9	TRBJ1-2	ASSLAEGERGTVRGYT
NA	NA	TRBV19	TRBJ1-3	ASKKRPTYRDTIY
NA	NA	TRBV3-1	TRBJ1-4	ASSQEGRGYEKLF
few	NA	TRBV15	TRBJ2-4	ATSRDWGLHIQY
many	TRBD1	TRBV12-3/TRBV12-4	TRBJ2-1	ASSSFRDRGYNEQF
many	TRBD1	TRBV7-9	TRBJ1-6	ASSLVRGASPLH
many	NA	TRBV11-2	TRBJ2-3	ASSSEGSDTQY
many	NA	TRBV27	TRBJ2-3	ASSNLGSDADTQY
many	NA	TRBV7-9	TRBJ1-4	ASSLQTGTYYEKLF
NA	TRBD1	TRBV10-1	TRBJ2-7	ASSESLGQGKDEQY
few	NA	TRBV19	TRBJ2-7	ASSIDGAYSAEQY
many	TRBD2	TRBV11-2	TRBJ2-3	ASSRLAVVGDTQY
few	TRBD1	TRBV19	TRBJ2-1	ASSADRGAYNEQF
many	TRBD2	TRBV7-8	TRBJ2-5	ASSFQSSLAGVYQETQY
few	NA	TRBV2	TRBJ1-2	ASSEVSGRRGFYGYT
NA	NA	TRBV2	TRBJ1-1	ATFRGTEAF
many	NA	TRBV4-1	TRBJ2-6	ASSQEGLVSSGANVLT
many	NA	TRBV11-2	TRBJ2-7	ASSFGTVAYEQY
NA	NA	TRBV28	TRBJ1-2	ASINTGIGDYGYT
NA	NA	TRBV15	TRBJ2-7	ATSRDGGEISYEQY
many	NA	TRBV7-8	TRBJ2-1	ASSELDGDNEQF
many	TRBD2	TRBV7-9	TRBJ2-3	ASSFSGGGTDTQY
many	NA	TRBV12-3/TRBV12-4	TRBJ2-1	ASSWSGDTGDEQF
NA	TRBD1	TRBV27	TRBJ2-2	ASRRDRGTTGELF
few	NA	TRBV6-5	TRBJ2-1	ASSYSGVGINEQF
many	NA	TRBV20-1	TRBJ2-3	SARDLPERGDTDTQY
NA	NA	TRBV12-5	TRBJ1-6	ASGEGPSPLH
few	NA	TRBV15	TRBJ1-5	ATSTRSAGQPQH
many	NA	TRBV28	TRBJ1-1	ASSEENTEAF
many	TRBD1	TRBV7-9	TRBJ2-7	ASSGGQEPLEQY
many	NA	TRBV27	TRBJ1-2	ASSTRGGIDGYT
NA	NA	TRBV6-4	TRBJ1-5	ANSYLAELSNQPQH
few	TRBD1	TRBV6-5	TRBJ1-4	ASGSGTGREKLF
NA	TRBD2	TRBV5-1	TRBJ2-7	ASSLNSGGAANEQY
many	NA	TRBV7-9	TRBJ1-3	ASSSGSGNTIY
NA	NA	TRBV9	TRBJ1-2	ASSVALKAADNYGYT
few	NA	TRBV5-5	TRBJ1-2	ASSLGGLGGDYT
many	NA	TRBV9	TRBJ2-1	ASSVPPSGTSYNEQF
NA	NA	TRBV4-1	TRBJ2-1	ASSQQGLSSYNEQF
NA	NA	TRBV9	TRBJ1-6	ASNSGGSSYNSPLH
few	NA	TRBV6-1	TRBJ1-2	ASSESGRYYGYT
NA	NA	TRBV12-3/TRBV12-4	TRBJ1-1	ASTQVNRAEAF
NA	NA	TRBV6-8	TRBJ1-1	ASSPLGGEAF
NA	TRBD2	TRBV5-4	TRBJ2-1	ASSRAGNSYNEQF
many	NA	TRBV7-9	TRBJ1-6	ASSLGSYNSPLH